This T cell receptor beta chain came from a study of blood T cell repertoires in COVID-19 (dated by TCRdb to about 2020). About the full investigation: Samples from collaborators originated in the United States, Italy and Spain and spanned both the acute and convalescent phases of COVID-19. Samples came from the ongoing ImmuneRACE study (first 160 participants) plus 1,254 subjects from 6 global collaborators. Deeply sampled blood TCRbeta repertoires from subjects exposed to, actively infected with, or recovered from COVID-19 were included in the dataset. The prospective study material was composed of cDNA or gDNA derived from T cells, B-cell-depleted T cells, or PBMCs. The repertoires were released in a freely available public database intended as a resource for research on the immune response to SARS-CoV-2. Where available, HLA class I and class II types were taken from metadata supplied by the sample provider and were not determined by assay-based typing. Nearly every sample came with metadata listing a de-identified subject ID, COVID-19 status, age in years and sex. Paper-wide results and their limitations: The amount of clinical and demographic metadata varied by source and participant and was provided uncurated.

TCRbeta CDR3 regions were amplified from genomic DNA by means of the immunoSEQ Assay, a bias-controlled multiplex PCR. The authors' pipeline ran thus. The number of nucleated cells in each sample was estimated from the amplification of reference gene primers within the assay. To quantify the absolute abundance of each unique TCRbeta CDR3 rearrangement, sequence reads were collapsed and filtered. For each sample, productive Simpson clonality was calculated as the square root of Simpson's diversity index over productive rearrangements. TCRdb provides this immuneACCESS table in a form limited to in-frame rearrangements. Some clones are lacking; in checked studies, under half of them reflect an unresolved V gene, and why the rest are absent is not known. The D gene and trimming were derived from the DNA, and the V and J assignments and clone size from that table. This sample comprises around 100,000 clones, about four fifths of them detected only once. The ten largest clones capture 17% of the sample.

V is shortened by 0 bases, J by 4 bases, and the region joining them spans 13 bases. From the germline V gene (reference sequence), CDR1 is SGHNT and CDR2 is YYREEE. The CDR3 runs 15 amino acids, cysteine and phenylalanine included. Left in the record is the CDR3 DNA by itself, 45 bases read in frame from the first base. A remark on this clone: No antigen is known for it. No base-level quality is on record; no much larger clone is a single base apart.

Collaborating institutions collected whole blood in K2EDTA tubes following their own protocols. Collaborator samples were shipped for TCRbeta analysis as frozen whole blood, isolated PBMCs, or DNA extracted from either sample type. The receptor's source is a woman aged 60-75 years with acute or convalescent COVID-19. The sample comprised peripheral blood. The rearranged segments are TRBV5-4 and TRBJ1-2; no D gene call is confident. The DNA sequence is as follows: TGTGCCAGCAGCTTGGACGGGGTTGTCACCTATGGCTACACCTTC. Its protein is CASSLDGVVTYGYTF. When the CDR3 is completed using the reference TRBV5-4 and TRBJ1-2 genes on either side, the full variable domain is ETGVTQSPTHLIKTRGQQVTLRCSSQSGHNTVSWYQQALGQGPQFIFQYYREEENGRGNFPPRFSGLQFPNYSSELNVNALELDDSALYLCASSLDGVVTYGYTFGSGTRLTVV.